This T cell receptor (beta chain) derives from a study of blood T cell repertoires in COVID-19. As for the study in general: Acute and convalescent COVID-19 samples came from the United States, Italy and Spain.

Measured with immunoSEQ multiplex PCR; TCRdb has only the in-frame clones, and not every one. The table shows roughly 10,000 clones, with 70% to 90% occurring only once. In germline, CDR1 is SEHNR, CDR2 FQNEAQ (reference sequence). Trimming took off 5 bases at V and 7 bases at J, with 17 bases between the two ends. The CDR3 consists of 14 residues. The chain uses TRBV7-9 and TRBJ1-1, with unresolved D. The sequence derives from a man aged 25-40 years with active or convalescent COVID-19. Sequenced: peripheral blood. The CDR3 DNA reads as TGTGCCAGCAGCCTACCTTCTGCGGGGATTGAAGCTTTCTTT. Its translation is CASSLPSAGIEAFF.